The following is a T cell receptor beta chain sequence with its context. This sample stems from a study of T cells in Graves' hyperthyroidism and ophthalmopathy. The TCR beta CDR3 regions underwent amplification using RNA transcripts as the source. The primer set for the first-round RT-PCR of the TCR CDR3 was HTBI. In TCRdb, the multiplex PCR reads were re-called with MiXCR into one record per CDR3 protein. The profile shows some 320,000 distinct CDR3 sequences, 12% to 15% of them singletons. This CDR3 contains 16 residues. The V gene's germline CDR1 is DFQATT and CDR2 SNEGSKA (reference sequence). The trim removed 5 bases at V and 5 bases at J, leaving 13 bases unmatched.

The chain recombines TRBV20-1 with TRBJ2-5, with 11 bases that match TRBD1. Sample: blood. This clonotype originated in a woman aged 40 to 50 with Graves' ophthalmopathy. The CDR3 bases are TGCAGTGCTCCACAAAAGGACAGGGGGCGCGGGGAGACCCAGTACTTC. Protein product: CSAPQKDRGRGETQYF.